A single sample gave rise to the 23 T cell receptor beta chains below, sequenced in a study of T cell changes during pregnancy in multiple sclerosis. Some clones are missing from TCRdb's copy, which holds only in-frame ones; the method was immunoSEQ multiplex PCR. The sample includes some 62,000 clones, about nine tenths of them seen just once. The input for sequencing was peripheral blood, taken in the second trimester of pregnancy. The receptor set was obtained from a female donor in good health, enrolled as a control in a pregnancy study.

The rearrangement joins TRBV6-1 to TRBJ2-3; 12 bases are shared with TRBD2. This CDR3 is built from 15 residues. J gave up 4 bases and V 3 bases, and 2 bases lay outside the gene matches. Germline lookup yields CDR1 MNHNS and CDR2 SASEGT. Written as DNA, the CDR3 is TGTGCCAGCAGTGAGACTAGCGGGGGCCCAGATACGCAGTATTTT. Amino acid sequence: CASSETSGGPDTQYF.

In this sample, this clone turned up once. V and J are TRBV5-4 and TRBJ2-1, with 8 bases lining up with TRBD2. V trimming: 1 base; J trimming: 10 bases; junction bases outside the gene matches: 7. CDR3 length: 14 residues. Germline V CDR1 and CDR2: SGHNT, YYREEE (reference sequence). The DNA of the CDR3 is TGTGCCAGCAGCTTGATTACTCGGGAGGGAGAGCAGTTCTTC. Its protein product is CASSLITREGEQFF.

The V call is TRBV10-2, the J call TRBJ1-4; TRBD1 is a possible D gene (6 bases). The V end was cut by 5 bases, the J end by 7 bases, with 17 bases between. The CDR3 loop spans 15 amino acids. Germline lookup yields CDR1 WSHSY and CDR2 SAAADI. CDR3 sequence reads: CASSRTGQRTEKLFF. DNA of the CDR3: TGCGCCAGCAGTAGAACCGGACAGAGAACTGAAAAACTGTTTTTT.

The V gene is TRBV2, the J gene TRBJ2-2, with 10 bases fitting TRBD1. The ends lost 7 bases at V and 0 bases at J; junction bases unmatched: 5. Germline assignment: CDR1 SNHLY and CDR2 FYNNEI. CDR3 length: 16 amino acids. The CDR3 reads CASTRDRGSNTGELFF. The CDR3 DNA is TGTGCCAGCACTCGGGACAGGGGATCGAACACCGGGGAGCTGTTTTTT.

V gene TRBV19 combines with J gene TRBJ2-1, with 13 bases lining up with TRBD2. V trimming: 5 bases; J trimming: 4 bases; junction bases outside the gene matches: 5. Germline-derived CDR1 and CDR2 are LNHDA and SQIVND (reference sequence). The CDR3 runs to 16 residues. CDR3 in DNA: TGTGCCAGTAGTCGGACTAGCGGGGGCCGGTACAATGAGCAGTTCTTC. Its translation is CASSRTSGGRYNEQFF. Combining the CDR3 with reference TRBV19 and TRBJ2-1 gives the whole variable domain DGGITQSPKYLFRKEGQNVTLSCEQNLNHDAMYWYRQDPGQGLRLIYYSQIVNDFQKGDIAEGYSVSREKKESFPLTVTSAQKNPTAFYLCASSRTSGGRYNEQFFGPGTRLTVL.

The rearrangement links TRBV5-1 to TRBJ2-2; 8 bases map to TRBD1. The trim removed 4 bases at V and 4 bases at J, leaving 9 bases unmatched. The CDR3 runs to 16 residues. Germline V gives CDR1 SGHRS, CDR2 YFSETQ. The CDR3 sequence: CASSQERTGSTGELFF. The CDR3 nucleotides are TGCGCCAGCAGCCAGGAAAGGACAGGGTCCACCGGGGAGCTGTTTTTT.

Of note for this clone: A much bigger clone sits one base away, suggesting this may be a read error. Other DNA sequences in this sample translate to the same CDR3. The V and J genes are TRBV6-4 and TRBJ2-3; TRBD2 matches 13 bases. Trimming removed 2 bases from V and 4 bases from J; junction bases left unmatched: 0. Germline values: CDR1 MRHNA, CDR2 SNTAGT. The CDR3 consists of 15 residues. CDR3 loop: CASSDTSGGADTQYF. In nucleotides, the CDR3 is TGTGCCAGCAGTGACACTAGCGGGGGGGCAGATACGCAGTATTTT.

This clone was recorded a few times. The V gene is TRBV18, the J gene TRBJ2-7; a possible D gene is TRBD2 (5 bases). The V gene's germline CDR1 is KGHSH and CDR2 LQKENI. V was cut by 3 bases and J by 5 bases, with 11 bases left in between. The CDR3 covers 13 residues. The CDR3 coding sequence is TGTGCCAGCTCACCGGGAGTCTCGGACGAGCAGTACTTC. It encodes CASSPGVSDEQYF. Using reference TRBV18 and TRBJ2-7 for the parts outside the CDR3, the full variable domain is NAGVMQNPRHLVRRRGQEARLRCSPMKGHSHVYWYRQLPEEGLKFMVYLQKENIIDESGMPKERFSAEFPKEGPSILRIQQVVRGDSAAYFCASSPGVSDEQYFGPGTRLTVT.

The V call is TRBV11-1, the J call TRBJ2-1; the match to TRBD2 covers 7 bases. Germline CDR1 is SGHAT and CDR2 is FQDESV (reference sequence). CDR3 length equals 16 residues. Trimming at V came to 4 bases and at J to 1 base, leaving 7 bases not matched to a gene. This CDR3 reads CASSSLAGASYNEQFF. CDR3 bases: TGTGCCAGCAGCTCTTTAGCGGGTGCATCCTACAATGAGCAGTTCTTC.

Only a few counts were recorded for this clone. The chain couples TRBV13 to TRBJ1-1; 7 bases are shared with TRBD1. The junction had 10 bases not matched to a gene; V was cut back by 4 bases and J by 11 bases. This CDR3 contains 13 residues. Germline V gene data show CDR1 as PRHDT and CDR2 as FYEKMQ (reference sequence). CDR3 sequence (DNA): TGTGCCAGCAGCTCGACAGGGCTACTCGGGGCTTTCTTT. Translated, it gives CASSSTGLLGAFF.

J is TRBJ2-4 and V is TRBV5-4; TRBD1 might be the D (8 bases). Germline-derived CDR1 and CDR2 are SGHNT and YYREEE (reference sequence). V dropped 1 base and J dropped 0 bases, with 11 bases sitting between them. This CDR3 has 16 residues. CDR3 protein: CASSLNRGGAKNIQYF. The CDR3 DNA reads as TGTGCCAGCAGCTTGAACAGGGGGGGAGCCAAAAACATTCAGTACTTC.

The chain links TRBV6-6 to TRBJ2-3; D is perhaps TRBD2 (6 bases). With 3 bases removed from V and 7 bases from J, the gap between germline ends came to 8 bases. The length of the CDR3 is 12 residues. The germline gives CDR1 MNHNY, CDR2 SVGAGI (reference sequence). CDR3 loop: CASSYRENTQYF. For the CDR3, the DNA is TGTGCCAGCAGTTATCGGGAGAATACGCAGTATTTT.

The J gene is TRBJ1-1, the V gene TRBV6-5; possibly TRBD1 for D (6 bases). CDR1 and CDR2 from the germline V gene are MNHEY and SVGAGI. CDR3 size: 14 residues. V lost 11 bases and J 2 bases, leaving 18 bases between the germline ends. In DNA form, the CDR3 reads TGTGCCGTTCGAGTAGGGGGAGCAAACACTGAAGCTTTCTTT. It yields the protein CAVRVGGANTEAFF.

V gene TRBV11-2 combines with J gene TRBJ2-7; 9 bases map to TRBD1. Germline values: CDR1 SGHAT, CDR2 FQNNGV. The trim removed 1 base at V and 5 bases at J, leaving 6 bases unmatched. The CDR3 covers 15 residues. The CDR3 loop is CASSLGGQGRDEQYF. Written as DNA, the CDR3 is TGTGCCAGCAGCTTAGGGGGACAGGGAAGGGACGAGCAGTACTTC.

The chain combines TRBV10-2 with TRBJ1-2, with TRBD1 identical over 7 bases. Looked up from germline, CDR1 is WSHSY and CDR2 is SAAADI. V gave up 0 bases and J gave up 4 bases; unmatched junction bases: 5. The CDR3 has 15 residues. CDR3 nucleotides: TGCGCCAGCAGTGAGTCAACAGGGGCCTCCTATGGCTACACCTTC. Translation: CASSESTGASYGYTF.

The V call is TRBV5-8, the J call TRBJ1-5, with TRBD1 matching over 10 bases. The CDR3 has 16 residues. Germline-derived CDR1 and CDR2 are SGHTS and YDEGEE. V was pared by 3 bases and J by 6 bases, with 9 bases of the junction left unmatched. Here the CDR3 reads CASSSSRQGASQPQHF. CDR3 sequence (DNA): TGTGCCAGCAGCTCCTCGCGACAGGGGGCGAGTCAGCCCCAGCATTTT.

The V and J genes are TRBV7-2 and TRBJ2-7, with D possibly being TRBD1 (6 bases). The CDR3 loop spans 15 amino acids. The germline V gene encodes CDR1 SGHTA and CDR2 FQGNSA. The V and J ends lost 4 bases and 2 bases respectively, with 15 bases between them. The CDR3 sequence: CASSYRPGHPYEQYF. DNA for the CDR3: TGTGCCAGCAGCTACAGACCGGGACACCCCTACGAGCAGTACTTC.

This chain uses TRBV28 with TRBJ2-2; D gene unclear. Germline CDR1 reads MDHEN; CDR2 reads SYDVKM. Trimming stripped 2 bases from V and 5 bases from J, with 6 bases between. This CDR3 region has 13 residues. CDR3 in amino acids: CASSLARTGELFF. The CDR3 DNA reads TGTGCCAGCAGTTTAGCCAGAACCGGGGAGCTGTTTTTT.

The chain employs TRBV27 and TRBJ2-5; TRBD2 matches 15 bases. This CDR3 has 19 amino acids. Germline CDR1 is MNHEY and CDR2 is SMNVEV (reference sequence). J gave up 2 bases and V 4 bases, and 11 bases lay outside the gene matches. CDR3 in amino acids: CASSSRGGTSGRPQETQYF. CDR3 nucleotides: TGTGCCAGCAGTTCACGGGGGGGGACTAGCGGGAGGCCACAAGAGACCCAGTACTTC.

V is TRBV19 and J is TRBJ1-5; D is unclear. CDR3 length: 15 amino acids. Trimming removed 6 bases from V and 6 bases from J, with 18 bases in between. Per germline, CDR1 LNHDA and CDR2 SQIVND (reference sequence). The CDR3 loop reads CASSSPGLGGQPQHF. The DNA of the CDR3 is TGTGCCAGTAGCTCCCCCGGGTTAGGCGGTCAGCCCCAGCATTTT.

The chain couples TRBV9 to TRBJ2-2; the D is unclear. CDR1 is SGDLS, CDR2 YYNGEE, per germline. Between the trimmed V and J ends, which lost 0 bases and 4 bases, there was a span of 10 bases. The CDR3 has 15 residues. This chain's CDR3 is CASSVASQFTGELFF. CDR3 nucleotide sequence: TGTGCCAGCAGCGTAGCTTCCCAGTTCACCGGGGAGCTGTTTTTT.

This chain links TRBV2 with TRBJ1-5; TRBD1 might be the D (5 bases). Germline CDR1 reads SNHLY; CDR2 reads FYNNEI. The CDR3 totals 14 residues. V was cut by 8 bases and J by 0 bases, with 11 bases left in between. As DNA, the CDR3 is TGTGCCAGCCGGCAGGGAAATAGCAATCAGCCCCAGCATTTT. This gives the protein CASRQGNSNQPQHF.

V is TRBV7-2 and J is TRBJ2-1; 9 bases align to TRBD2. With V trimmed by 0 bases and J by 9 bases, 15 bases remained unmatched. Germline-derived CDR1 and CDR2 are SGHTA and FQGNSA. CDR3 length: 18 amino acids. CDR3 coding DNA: TGTGCCAGCAGCTTAGCCCGCGGGGGGGCCCCTATTTTGAGTGAGCAGTTCTTC. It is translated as CASSLARGGAPILSEQFF. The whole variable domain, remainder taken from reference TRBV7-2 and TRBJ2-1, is GAGVSQSPSNKVTEKGKDVELRCDPISGHTALYWYRQSLGQGLEFLIYFQGNSAPDKSGLPSDRFSAERTGGSVSTLTIQRTQQEDSAVYLCASSLARGGAPILSEQFFGPGTRLTVL.